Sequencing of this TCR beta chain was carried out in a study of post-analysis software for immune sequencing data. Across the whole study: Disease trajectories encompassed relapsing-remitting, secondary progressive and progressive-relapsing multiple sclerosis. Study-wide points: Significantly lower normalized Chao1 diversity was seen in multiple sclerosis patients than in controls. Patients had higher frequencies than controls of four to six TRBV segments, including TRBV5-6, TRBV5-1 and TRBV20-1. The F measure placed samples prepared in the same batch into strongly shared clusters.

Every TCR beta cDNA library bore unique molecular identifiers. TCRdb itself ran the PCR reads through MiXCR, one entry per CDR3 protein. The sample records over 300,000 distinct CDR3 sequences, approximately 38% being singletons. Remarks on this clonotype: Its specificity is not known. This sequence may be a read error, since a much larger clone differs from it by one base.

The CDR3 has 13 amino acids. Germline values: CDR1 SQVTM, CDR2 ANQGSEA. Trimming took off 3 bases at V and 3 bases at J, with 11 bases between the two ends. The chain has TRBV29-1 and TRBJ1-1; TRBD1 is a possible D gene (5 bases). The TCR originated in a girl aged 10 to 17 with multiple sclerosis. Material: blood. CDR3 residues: CSVESGDYTEAFF. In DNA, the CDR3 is TGCAGCGTTGAGAGCGGGGACTACACTGAAGCTTTCTTT.